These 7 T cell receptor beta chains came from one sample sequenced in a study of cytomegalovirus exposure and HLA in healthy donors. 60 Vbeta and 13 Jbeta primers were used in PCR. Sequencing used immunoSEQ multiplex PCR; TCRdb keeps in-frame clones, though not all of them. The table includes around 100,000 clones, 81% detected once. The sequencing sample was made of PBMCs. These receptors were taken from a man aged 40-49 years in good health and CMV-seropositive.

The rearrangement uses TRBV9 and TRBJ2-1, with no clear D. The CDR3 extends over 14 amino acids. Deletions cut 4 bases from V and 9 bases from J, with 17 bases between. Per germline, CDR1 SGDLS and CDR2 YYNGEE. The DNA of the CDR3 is TGTGCCAGCAGCCCGAGCCCTGAGAATATTGAGCAGTTCTTC. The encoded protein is CASSPSPENIEQFF. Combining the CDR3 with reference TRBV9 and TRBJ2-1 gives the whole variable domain DSGVTQTPKHLITATGQRVTLRCSPRSGDLSVYWYQQSLDQGLQFLIQYYNGEERAKGNILERFSAQQFPDLHSELNLSSLELGDSALYFCASSPSPENIEQFFGPGTRLTVL.

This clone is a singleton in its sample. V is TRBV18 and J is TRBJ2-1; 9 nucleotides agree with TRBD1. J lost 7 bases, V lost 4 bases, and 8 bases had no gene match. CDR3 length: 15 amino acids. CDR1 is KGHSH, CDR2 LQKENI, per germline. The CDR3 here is CASSLTGGVGNEQFF. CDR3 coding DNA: TGTGCCAGCTCACTCACAGGGGGCGTGGGGAATGAGCAGTTCTTC.

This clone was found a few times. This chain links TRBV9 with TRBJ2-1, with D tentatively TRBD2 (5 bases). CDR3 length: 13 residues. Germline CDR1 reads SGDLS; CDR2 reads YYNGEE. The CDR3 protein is CASDRKADNEQFF. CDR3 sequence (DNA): TGTGCAAGCGACCGCAAAGCGGACAATGAGCAGTTCTTC. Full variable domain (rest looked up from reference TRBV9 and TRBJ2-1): DSGVTQTPKHLITATGQRVTLRCSPRSGDLSVYWYQQSLDQGLQFLIQYYNGEERAKGNILERFSAQQFPDLHSELNLSSLELGDSALYFCASDRKADNEQFFGPGTRLTVL.

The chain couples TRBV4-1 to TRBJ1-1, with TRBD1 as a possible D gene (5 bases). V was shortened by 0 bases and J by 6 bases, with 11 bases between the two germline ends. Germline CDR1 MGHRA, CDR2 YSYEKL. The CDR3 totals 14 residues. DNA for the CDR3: TGCGCCAGCAGCCAAGACCCAGGGCTGCCTGAAGCTTTCTTT. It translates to CASSQDPGLPEAFF.

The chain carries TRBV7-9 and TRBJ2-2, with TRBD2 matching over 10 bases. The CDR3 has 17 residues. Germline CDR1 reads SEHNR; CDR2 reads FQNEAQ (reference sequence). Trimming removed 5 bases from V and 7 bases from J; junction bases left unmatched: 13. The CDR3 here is CASSQSTGLAAGGELFF. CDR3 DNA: TGTGCCAGCAGCCAGTCGACAGGACTAGCGGCCGGCGGGGAGCTGTTTTTT.

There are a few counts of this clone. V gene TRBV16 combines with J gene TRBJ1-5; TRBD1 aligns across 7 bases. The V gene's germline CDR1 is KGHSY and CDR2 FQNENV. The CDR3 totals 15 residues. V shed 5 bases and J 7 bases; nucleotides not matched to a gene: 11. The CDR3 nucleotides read TGTGCCAGCAGCGACATTAGGGGGCTGGAGCAGCCCCAGCATTTT. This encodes CASSDIRGLEQPQHF. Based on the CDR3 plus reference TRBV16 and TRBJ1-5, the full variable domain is GEEVAQTPKHLVRGEGQKAKLYCAPIKGHSYVFWYQQVLKNEFKFLISFQNENVFDETGMPKERFSAKCLPNSPCSLEIQATKLEDSAVYFCASSDIRGLEQPQHFGDGTRLSIL.

The CDR3 loop is CASSRGGRNTEAFF. DNA of the CDR3: TGTGCCAGCAGCCGCGGGGGACGGAACACTGAAGCTTTCTTT. The gene calls are TRBV11-3 and TRBJ1-1; weak D call: TRBD1 (5 bases). CDR3 length: 14 amino acids. Germline V gene lookup returns CDR1 SGHNT and CDR2 YENEEA. Trimming pared 5 bases from V and 1 base from J, leaving 11 bases between.